These 4 T cell receptor beta chains share one sample of origin, sequenced in a study of T cell responses to AZD1222 COVID-19 vaccine. Some clones are missing from TCRdb's copy, which holds only in-frame ones; the method was immunoSEQ multiplex PCR. Among 250,000 to 300,000 clones listed, around 93% were seen once. The specimen was peripheral blood, collected 28 days after the second AZD1222 dose. All receptors derive from an adult who received the AZD1222 COVID-19 vaccine.

This clone was seen once. The genes are TRBV10-3 and TRBJ1-2, with D hard to call. The CDR3 loop spans 17 amino acids. Trimming pared 2 bases from V and 4 bases from J, leaving 20 bases between. Germline CDR1 ENHRY, CDR2 SYGVKD. The DNA of the CDR3 is TGTGCCATCAGTGAGCTCTTAGGAGGCCCCACGGCCTATGGCTACACCTTC. This gives the protein CAISELLGGPTAYGYTF.

A single count supports this clone. J is TRBJ1-2 and V is TRBV7-9; TRBD1 might be the D (6 bases). This CDR3 comprises 13 residues. Germline loops: CDR1 SEHNR, CDR2 FQNEAQ (reference sequence). V lost 0 bases, J lost 8 bases, and 10 bases lay in between. As DNA, the CDR3 is TGTGCCAGCAGCTTAGCGAGGGGGGAAGGCTACACCTTC. It translates to CASSLARGEGYTF. Together with reference TRBV7-9 and TRBJ1-2, the CDR3 gives the full variable domain: DTGVSQNPRHKITKRGQNVTFRCDPISEHNRLYWYRQTLGQGPEFLTYFQNEAQLEKSRLLSDRFSAERPKGSFSTLEIQRTEQGDSAMYLCASSLARGEGYTFGSGTRLTVV.

V is TRBV24-1 and J is TRBJ2-1; possibly TRBD2 for D (6 bases). Germline CDR1 KGHDR, CDR2 SFDVKD. The CDR3 spans 16 residues. With 3 bases removed from V and 4 bases from J, the gap between germline ends came to 15 bases. The chain's CDR3 is CATSDASGGLYNEQFF. The CDR3, as DNA: TGTGCCACCAGTGATGCCTCCGGAGGGTTATACAATGAGCAGTTCTTC.

With regard to this clone: This CDR3 is also generated by other DNA sequences in the sample. V gene TRBV5-1 combines with J gene TRBJ2-1, with no clear D. Germline V gene data show CDR1 as SGHRS and CDR2 as YFSETQ. The CDR3 is 14 residues long. V lost 0 bases, J lost 4 bases, and 8 bases lay in between. The CDR3 DNA reads as TGCGCCAGCAGCTTGGTGGGATCTTACAATGAGCAGTTCTTC. This sequence encodes CASSLVGSYNEQFF. Looking up the rest from reference TRBV5-1 and TRBJ2-1 gives the full variable domain: KAGVTQTPRYLIKTRGQQVTLSCSPISGHRSVSWYQQTPGQGLQFLFEYFSETQRNKGNFPGRFSGRQFSNSRSEMNVSTLELGDSALYLCASSLVGSYNEQFFGPGTRLTVL.